The 29 T cell receptor beta chains below were found in one sample sequenced in a study of T cell responses to AZD1222 COVID-19 vaccine. Some clones are missing from TCRdb's copy, which holds only in-frame ones; the method was immunoSEQ multiplex PCR. In the table there are about 83,000 clones, around 88% of which are singletons. The sequences come from peripheral blood, collected on day 0 of AZD1222 vaccination. The receptors originated from an adult in good health.

The CDR3 is CASSLLGTGELFF. The CDR3 DNA reads as TGTGCCAGCAGTTTGCTCGGGACCGGGGAGCTGTTTTTT. This chain links TRBV28 with TRBJ2-2; unclear D gene. CDR1 is MDHEN and CDR2 is SYDVKM in the germline V gene. The V gene lost 3 bases and the J gene lost 5 bases, with 7 bases spanning the gap. CDR3 length equals 13 residues.

The J gene is TRBJ2-1, the V gene TRBV12-3 or TRBV12-4; D uncertain. Between the trimmed V and J ends, which lost 6 bases and 8 bases, there was a span of 14 bases. The CDR3 is made up of 13 amino acids. The CDR3 loop is CASSRAPGHEQFF. CDR3 bases: TGTGCCAGCAGCCGGGCCCCCGGCCATGAGCAGTTCTTC.

V gene TRBV12-3 or TRBV12-4 combines with J gene TRBJ1-1; no reliable D call. This CDR3 has 13 amino acids. Deletions cut 8 bases from V and 5 bases from J, with 15 bases between. This CDR3 is CASGPHLGTEAFF. CDR3 nucleotides: TGTGCCAGCGGCCCCCATCTAGGGACTGAAGCTTTCTTT.

V usage is TRBV29-1 and J usage is TRBJ1-6; no clear D gene. Trimming stripped 4 bases from V and 0 bases from J, with 4 bases between. The CDR3 extends over 13 amino acids. Germline assignment: CDR1 SQVTM and CDR2 ANQGSEA. The CDR3 protein is CSVAVSYNSPLHF. As DNA, the CDR3 is TGCAGCGTTGCGGTCTCCTATAATTCACCCCTCCACTTT.

Points on this clone: An end of the junction differs from the germline gene, which may be a read error. The rearrangement links TRBV7-7 to TRBJ2-1; possibly TRBD1 or TRBD2 for D (5 bases each). Germline V CDR1 and CDR2: SSHAT, FNYEAQ (reference sequence). This CDR3 comprises 15 residues. CDR3 protein: CASSLDVGANNEQFF. The CDR3 DNA follows: TGTGCTAGCAGCTTAGACGTCGGGGCCAACAATGAGCAGTTCTTC.

This clone was picked up a small number of times. The chain combines TRBV11-2 with TRBJ2-1; D unclear. This CDR3 is built from 13 residues. Germline CDR1 is SGHAT and CDR2 is FQNNGV. Trimming took 4 bases from V and 9 from J, leaving 13 bases between them. The chain's CDR3 is CASSSPVWFEQFF. CDR3 DNA sequence: TGTGCCAGCAGCTCCCCGGTCTGGTTTGAGCAGTTCTTC.

Worth noting for this clone: Other nucleotide sequences from this sample produce the same CDR3. This sequence joins TRBV24-1 and TRBJ2-5; TRBD2 might be the D (7 bases). Germline V gene data show CDR1 as KGHDR and CDR2 as SFDVKD. This CDR3 comprises 13 residues. Trimming left V 5 bases short and J 5 bases short, with 11 bases between. CDR3: CATSAGGAETQYF. In DNA form, the CDR3 reads TGTGCCACCAGTGCGGGGGGCGCGGAGACCCAGTACTTC.

The chain has TRBV3-1 (or the pseudogene TRBV3-2) and TRBJ1-1; no clear D. The length of the CDR3 is 15 residues. CDR1 is LGHDT, CDR2 YNNKEL, per germline (reference sequence). Trimming removed 6 bases from V and 5 bases from J, with 19 bases in between. CDR3 amino acids: CASSLLNLGLTEAFF. The CDR3 nucleotides read TGTGCCAGCAGTTTACTCAATTTGGGTTTGACTGAAGCTTTCTTT.

The V gene is TRBV28, the J gene TRBJ1-2; D gene uncertain. The CDR3 runs to 15 residues. Germline CDR1 reads MDHEN; CDR2 reads SYDVKM. V was clipped by 2 bases and J by 4 bases, with 14 bases between them. CDR3 sequence: CASSLVAARRYGYTF. The CDR3 nucleotides read TGTGCCAGCAGTTTAGTCGCAGCACGTCGCTATGGCTACACCTTC.

V is TRBV2 and J is TRBJ1-6, with no clear D. Trimming pared 8 bases from V and 10 bases from J, leaving 12 bases between. The CDR3 runs to 12 residues. Germline V gene lookup returns CDR1 SNHLY and CDR2 FYNNEI. CDR3 nucleotides: TGTGCCAGCGCTCCGATTGGGTCACCCCTCCACTTT. Amino acid sequence: CASAPIGSPLHF.

The rearrangement uses TRBV2 and TRBJ1-1, with TRBD1 matching over 11 bases. Germline CDR1 SNHLY, CDR2 FYNNEI. The CDR3 runs to 14 residues. The V and J ends lost 5 bases and 10 bases, in that order; junction bases with no gene match: 9. Here the CDR3 DNA reads TGTGCCAGCAGTTCGGACAGGGGGCGATCCGGAGCTTTCTTT. Its protein is CASSSDRGRSGAFF.

V is TRBV28 and J is TRBJ1-1; D is ambiguous. V was clipped by 10 bases and J by 3 bases, with 9 bases between them. From germline, CDR1 is MDHEN and CDR2 SYDVKM. The CDR3 length is 11 residues. The CDR3 bases are TGTGCCACCCAGCGGGACACTGAAGCTTTCTTT. Translating it yields CATQRDTEAFF.

The genes are TRBV4-2 and TRBJ2-7, with D tentatively TRBD2 (7 bases). The V end was cut by 4 bases, the J end by 5 bases, with 15 bases between. The CDR3 sequence is 14 residues long. In germline, CDR1 is LGHNA, CDR2 YNFKEQ. In nucleotides, the CDR3 is TGTGCCAGCAGCCGACCCGGGGGGCCCCACGAGCAGTACTTC. Translated: CASSRPGGPHEQYF.

The chain recombines TRBV19 with TRBJ1-5; 12 bases align to TRBD1. CDR3 length equals 15 residues. Losses at the gene ends were 7 bases for V and 6 bases for J; bases not matched to a gene: 7. From germline, CDR1 is LNHDA and CDR2 SQIVND (reference sequence). This chain's CDR3 is CASTTGTGGVQPQHF. The DNA for the CDR3 is TGTGCCAGTACAACCGGGACAGGGGGCGTTCAGCCCCAGCATTTT.

The chain couples TRBV2 to TRBJ2-7; no clear D. The CDR3 has 15 residues. Trimming removed 8 bases at V and 0 bases at J, with 17 bases between. Germline-derived CDR1 and CDR2 are SNHLY and FYNNEI. DNA of the CDR3: TGTGCCAGCTGTAAAGACTTCCTGAGCTCCTACGAGCAGTACTTC. As protein: CASCKDFLSSYEQYF.

The chain carries TRBV30 and TRBJ1-6; the D is unclear. The CDR3 sequence is 14 residues long. Germline-derived CDR1 and CDR2 are GTSNPN and SVGIG (reference sequence). V lost 0 bases to trimming and J lost 8 bases, with 11 bases between them. CDR3 amino acids: CAWSVLGYYSPLHF. The CDR3 DNA follows: TGTGCCTGGAGTGTACTGGGGTATTATTCACCCCTCCACTTT.

The chain is built from TRBV3-1 (or the pseudogene TRBV3-2) and TRBJ2-3; D is perhaps TRBD1 (6 bases). CDR1 is LGHDT and CDR2 is YNNKEL in the germline V gene (reference sequence). Trimming took off 3 bases at V and 1 base at J, with 8 bases between the two ends. This CDR3 spans 14 amino acids. The CDR3 DNA sequence: TGTGCCAGCAGCCAGAGGACAGGCACAGATACGCAGTATTTT. It is translated as CASSQRTGTDTQYF.

In its sample, this clone was seen once. The J gene is TRBJ1-2, the V gene TRBV5-1; possibly TRBD1 for D (5 bases). V was clipped by 1 base and J by 2 bases, with 21 bases between them. This CDR3 has 18 amino acids. Looked up from germline, CDR1 is SGHRS and CDR2 is YFSETQ. CDR3 bases: TGCGCCAGCAGCTTGCGGGGGTCGCGATTAAGGGAGAACTATGGCTACACCTTC. Encoded protein: CASSLRGSRLRENYGYTF.

The V and J genes are TRBV3-1 (or the pseudogene TRBV3-2) and TRBJ1-2, with a weak D call TRBD1 (5 bases). CDR1 and CDR2 (germline): LGHDT, YNNKEL (reference sequence). V gave up 4 bases and J gave up 5 bases, with 11 bases separating them. This CDR3 has 13 residues. The CDR3 protein is CASSPREGYGYTF. CDR3 nucleotide sequence: TGTGCCAGCAGCCCGCGGGAGGGGTATGGCTACACCTTC.

The V and J genes are TRBV6-2 or TRBV6-3 and TRBJ2-7; a weak D match, TRBD2 (5 bases). The V and J ends lost 0 bases and 1 base respectively, with 7 bases between them. Germline V gene lookup returns CDR1 MNHEY and CDR2 SVGEGT. The CDR3 has 14 amino acids. CDR3 region: CASSYSDLSYEQYF. The CDR3 DNA reads TGTGCCAGCAGTTACTCGGACTTATCCTACGAGCAGTACTTC.

The gene calls are TRBV6-1 and TRBJ1-2, with 11 bases matching TRBD1. Trimming removed 2 bases from V and 5 bases from J; junction bases left unmatched: 7. In germline, CDR1 is MNHNS, CDR2 SASEGT. The CDR3 sequence is 16 residues long. The chain's CDR3 is CASSESPGQGGYGYTF. The CDR3 DNA reads as TGTGCCAGCAGTGAATCCCCGGGACAGGGGGGGTATGGCTACACCTTC.

The genes are TRBV18 and TRBJ2-6; perhaps TRBD1 as D (5 bases). The germline gives CDR1 KGHSH, CDR2 LQKENI. V lost 2 bases and J lost 4, with 9 bases in between. The CDR3 runs 15 residues. The CDR3: CASSPSGSGANVLTF. The CDR3 DNA is TGTGCCAGCTCACCATCAGGGTCCGGGGCCAACGTCCTGACTTTC.

The V and J genes are TRBV14 and TRBJ2-7, with D uncertain. Trimming pared 2 bases from V and 8 bases from J, leaving 22 bases between. CDR1 SGHDN and CDR2 FVKESK come from the germline V gene. The CDR3 runs to 16 residues. CDR3 DNA sequence: TGTGCCAGCAGCCAAATTACACAACTTCAACCCCCCAAGCAGTACTTC. Amino acid sequence: CASSQITQLQPPKQYF.

A note on this clone: The germline gene is not matched at one end of the junction; a read error may be the cause. The rearrangement links TRBV28 to TRBJ1-3; 9 bases match TRBD1. This CDR3 comprises 12 residues. Looked up from germline, CDR1 is MDHEN and CDR2 is SYDVKM. This CDR3 is CASSFGDRDRDF. The CDR3, as DNA: TGTGCCAGCAGTTTTGGAGACCGGGACAGGGATTTT.

Worth noting for this clone: Other nucleotide sequences in the sample specify the same CDR3. The chain links TRBV5-1 to TRBJ2-2, with D unclear. The CDR3 has 13 residues. CDR1 is SGHRS, CDR2 YFSETQ, per germline. The V gene lost 4 bases and the J gene lost 3 bases, with 7 bases spanning the gap. The CDR3 spells CASSLPDTGELFF. Written as DNA, the CDR3 is TGCGCCAGCAGCCTGCCTGACACCGGGGAGCTGTTTTTT.

The V gene is TRBV23-1, the J gene TRBJ2-3; 10 bases agree with TRBD1. TRBV23-1 is marked as an open reading frame, function uncertain. This CDR3 comprises 19 residues. Losses at the gene ends were 4 bases for V and 2 bases for J; bases not matched to a gene: 15. The CDR3 DNA reads TGCGCCAGCAGTCCCCCCCCTTCCTTGGGACAGGGGAACACAGATACGCAGTATTTT. Protein: CASSPPPSLGQGNTDTQYF.

The CDR3, as DNA: TGCGCCAGCAGTGATAGGAGGGGGGAGACCCAGTACTTC. Translated, it gives CASSDRRGETQYF. The chain couples TRBV10-1 to TRBJ2-5, with D possibly being TRBD1 or TRBD2 (6 bases each). The CDR3 loop spans 13 amino acids. CDR1 and CDR2 (germline): WNHNN, SYGVQD (reference sequence). V lost 3 bases, J lost 5 bases, and 10 bases lay in between.

This chain links TRBV7-2 with TRBJ2-7, with D perhaps TRBD1 or TRBD2 (5 bases each). The CDR3 runs 14 residues. V was shortened by 0 bases and J by 3 bases, with 9 bases between the two germline ends. Germline V gene sequence: CDR1 SGHTA, CDR2 FQGNSA. The CDR3 DNA reads as TGTGCCAGCAGCTTAGCCGGGACGGACTACGAGCAGTACTTC. It yields the protein CASSLAGTDYEQYF.

This chain connects TRBV18 to TRBJ1-2; the match to TRBD1 covers 8 bases. CDR3 length: 16 residues. V dropped 5 bases and J dropped 1; count of bases not matched to a gene: 9. Germline V gives CDR1 KGHSH, CDR2 LQKENI. This CDR3 is CASSLLGQGGNYGYTF. Written as DNA, the CDR3 is TGTGCCAGCTCATTACTTGGACAGGGCGGTAACTATGGCTACACCTTC.